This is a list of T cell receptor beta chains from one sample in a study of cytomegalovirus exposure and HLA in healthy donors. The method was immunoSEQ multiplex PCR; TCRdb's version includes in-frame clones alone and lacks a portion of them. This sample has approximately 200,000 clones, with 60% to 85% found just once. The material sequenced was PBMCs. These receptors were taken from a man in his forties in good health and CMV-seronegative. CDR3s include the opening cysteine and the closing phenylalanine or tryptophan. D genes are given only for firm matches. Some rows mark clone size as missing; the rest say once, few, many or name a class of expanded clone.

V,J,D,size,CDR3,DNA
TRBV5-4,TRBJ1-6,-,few,CASSPRGSYNSPLHF,TGTGCCAGCAGCCCTCGGGGGTCCTATAATTCACCCCTCCACTTT
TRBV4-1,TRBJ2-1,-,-,CASSQPSLGEQFF,TGCGCCAGCAGCCAACCATCACTCGGTGAGCAGTTCTTC
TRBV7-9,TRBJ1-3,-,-,CASSPTIVDSGNTIYF,TGTGCCAGCAGCCCTACCATTGTAGACTCTGGAAACACCATATATTTT
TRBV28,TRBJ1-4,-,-,CASSLPQGSHEKLFF,TGTGCCAGCAGTTTACCCCAGGGATCTCATGAAAAACTGTTTTTT
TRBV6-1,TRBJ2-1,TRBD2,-,CASSLWGGERNEQFF,TGTGCCAGCAGTCTTTGGGGGGGAGAACGCAATGAGCAGTTCTTC
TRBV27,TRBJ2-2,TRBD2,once,CASSPAGLGAGELFF,TGTGCCAGCAGTCCCGCGGGACTAGGTGCCGGGGAGCTGTTTTTT
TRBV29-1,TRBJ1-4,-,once,CSAVGHQSTGNEKLFF,TGCAGCGCCGTCGGACACCAGAGCACTGGAAATGAAAAACTGTTTTTT
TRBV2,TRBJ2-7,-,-,CAILAVRQAVSYEQYF,TGTGCCATCCTCGCCGTGAGACAGGCAGTATCCTACGAGCAGTACTTC
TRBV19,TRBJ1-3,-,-,CASSIAFSGPGNTIYF,TGTGCCAGTAGTATAGCTTTTTCCGGTCCTGGAAACACCATATATTTT
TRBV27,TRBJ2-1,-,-,CASSFSDSFPGNEQFF,TGTGCCAGCAGCTTCTCGGACTCTTTCCCGGGCAATGAGCAGTTCTTC
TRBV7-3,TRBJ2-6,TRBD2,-,CASSPSGSNSGANVLTF,TGTGCCAGCAGCCCTAGCGGGAGTAACTCTGGGGCCAACGTCCTGACTTTC
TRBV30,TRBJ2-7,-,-,CAWSVPGKDSYEQYF,TGTGCCTGGAGTGTACCAGGGAAAGACTCCTACGAGCAGTACTTC
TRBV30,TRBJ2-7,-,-,CAWSEGGEQYF,TGTGCCTGGAGTGAAGGGGGCGAGCAGTACTTC
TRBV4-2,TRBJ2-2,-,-,CASSRTLRVGAGELFF,TGTGCCAGCAGCCGCACGTTAAGGGTCGGGGCCGGGGAGCTGTTTTTT
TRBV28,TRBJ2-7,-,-,CASSSSYVVTYEQYF,TGTGCCAGCAGTTCATCCTATGTGGTTACCTACGAGCAGTACTTC
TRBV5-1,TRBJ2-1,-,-,CASGFLATSSYNEQFF,TGCGCCAGCGGTTTCTTAGCGACCAGCTCCTACAATGAGCAGTTCTTC
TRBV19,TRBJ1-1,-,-,CASRGAHRNTEAFF,TGTGCCAGTAGAGGAGCGCACCGGAACACTGAAGCTTTCTTT